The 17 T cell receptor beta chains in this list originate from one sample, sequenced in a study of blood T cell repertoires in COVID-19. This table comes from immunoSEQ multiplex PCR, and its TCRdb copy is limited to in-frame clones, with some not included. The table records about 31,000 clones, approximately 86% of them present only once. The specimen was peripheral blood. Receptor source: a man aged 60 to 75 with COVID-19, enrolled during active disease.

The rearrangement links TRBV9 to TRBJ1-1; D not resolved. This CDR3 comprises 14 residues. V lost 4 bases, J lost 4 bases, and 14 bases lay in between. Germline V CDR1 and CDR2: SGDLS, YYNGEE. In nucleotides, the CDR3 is TGTGCCAGCAGCCCCCCTTATGACACCACTGAAGCTTTCTTT. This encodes CASSPPYDTTEAFF.

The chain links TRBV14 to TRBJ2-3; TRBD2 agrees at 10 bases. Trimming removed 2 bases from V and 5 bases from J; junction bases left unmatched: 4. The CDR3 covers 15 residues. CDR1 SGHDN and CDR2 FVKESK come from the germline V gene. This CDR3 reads CASSQLAGEVDTQYF. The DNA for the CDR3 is TGTGCCAGCAGCCAACTAGCGGGAGAGGTAGATACGCAGTATTTT.

CDR3 DNA sequence: TGTGCCAGCAGCCAAGGCAGGGGCACTGAAGCTTTCTTT. This codes for CASSQGRGTEAFF. The V gene is TRBV3-1 (or the pseudogene TRBV3-2), the J gene TRBJ1-1; perhaps TRBD1 as D (6 bases). This CDR3 spans 13 amino acids. From germline, CDR1 is LGHDT and CDR2 YNNKEL (reference sequence). V was cut by 1 base and J by 4 bases, with 7 bases left in between.

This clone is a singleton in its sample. CDR3 in amino acids: CASSSSGTGGLGYTF. DNA for the CDR3: TGTGCCAGCAGCTCGTCCGGGACAGGGGGCCTTGGCTACACCTTC. The rearrangement joins TRBV7-8 to TRBJ1-2; 12 nucleotides agree with TRBD1. V lost 4 bases and J lost 7; bases outside the gene matches: 7. The CDR3 spans 15 residues. Germline CDR1 reads SGHVS; CDR2 reads FQNEAQ.

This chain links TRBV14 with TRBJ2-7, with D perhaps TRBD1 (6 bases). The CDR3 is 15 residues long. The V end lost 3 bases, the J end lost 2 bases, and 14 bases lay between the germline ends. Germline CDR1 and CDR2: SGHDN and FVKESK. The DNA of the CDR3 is TGTGCCAGCAGCCATATACAGGGAATACCCTACGAGCAGTACTTC. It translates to CASSHIQGIPYEQYF.

The CDR3 protein is CATSRPVTGMKGYTF. The CDR3 DNA is TGTGCCACCAGCAGACCCGTGACAGGGATGAAGGGCTACACCTTC. The chain is built from TRBV15 and TRBJ1-2; 7 positions agree with TRBD1. The CDR3 runs 15 residues. CDR1 is LNHNV and CDR2 is YYDKDF in the germline V gene (reference sequence). The V segment lost 2 bases and the J segment 8 bases; nucleotides outside the gene matches: 11.

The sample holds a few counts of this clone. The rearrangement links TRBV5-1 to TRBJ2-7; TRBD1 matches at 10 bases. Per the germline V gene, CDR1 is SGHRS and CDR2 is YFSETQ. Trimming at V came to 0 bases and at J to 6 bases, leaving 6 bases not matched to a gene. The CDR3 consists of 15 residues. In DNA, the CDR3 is TGCGCCAGCAGCTTGGGTGGGACAGGGGATCTCGAGCAGTACTTC. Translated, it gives CASSLGGTGDLEQYF.

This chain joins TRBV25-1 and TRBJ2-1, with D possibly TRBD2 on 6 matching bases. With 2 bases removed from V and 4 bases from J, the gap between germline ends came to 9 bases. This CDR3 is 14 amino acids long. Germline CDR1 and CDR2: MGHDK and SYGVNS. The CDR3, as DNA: TGTGCCAGCAGTGAAGTCGGAGGGTACAATGAGCAGTTCTTC. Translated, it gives CASSEVGGYNEQFF.

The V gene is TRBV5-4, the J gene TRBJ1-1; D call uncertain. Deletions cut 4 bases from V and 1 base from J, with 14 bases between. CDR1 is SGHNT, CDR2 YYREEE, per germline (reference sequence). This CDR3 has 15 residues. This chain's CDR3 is CASSPLYEQNTEAFF. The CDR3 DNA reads TGTGCCAGCAGCCCCCTTTATGAACAGAACACTGAAGCTTTCTTT.

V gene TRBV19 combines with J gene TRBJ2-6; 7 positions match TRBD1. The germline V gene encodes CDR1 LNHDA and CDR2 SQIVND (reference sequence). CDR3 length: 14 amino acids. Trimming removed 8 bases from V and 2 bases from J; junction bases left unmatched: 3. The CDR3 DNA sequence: TGTGCCAGTGATACAGGGGCTGGGGCCAACGTCCTGACTTTC. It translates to CASDTGAGANVLTF. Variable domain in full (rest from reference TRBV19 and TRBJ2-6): DGGITQSPKYLFRKEGQNVTLSCEQNLNHDAMYWYRQDPGQGLRLIYYSQIVNDFQKGDIAEGYSVSREKKESFPLTVTSAQKNPTAFYLCASDTGAGANVLTFGAGSRLTVL.

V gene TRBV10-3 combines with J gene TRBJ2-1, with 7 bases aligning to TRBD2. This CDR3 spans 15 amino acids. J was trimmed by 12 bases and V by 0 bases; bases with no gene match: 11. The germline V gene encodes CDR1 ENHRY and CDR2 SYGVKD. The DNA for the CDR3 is TGTGCCATCAGTGAGTCGAGGGAGGGCAAGCCGGTGCAGTTCTTC. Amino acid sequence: CAISESREGKPVQFF.

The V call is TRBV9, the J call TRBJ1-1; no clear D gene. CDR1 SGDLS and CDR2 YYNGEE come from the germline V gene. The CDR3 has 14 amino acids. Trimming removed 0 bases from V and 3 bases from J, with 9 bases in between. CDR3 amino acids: CASSVGVGDTEAFF. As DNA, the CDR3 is TGTGCCAGCAGCGTAGGGGTCGGGGACACTGAAGCTTTCTTT.

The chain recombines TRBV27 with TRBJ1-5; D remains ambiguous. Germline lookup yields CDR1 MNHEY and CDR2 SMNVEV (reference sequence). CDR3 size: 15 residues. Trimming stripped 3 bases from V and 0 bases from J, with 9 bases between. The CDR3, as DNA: TGTGCCAGCAGTTTTGGGCAGCTTAGCAATCAGCCCCAGCATTTT. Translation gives CASSFGQLSNQPQHF.

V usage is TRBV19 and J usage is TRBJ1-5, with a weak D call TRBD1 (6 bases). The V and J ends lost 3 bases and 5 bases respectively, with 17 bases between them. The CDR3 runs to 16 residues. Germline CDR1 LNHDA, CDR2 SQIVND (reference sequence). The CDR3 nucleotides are TGTGCCAGTAGTATCCAAACAGGGATGAGGGATCAGCCCCAGCATTTT. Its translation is CASSIQTGMRDQPQHF.

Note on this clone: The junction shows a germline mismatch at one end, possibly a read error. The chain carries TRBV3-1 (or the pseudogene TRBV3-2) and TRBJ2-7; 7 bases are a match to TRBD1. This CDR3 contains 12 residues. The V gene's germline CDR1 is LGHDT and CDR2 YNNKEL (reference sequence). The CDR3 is CASSQVGQPGNF. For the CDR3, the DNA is TGTGCCAGCAGCCAAGTGGGACAGCCTGGGAACTTC.

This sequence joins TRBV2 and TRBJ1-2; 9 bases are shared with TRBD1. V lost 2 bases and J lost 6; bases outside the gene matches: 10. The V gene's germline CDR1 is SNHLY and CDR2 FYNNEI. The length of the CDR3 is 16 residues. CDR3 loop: CASSENFRTGEDGYTF. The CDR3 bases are TGTGCCAGCAGTGAAAATTTCCGGACAGGGGAGGATGGCTACACCTTC. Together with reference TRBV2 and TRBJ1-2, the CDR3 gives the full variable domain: EPEVTQTPSHQVTQMGQEVILRCVPISNHLYFYWYRQILGQKVEFLVSFYNNEISEKSEIFDDQFSVERPDGSNFTLKIRSTKLEDSAMYFCASSENFRTGEDGYTFGSGTRLTVV.

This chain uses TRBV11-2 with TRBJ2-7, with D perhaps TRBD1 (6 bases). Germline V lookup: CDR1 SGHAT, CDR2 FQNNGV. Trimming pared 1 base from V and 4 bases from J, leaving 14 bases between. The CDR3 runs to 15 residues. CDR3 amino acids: CASSLVFGQGYEQYF. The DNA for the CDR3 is TGTGCCAGCAGCTTAGTTTTCGGTCAGGGGTACGAGCAGTACTTC.